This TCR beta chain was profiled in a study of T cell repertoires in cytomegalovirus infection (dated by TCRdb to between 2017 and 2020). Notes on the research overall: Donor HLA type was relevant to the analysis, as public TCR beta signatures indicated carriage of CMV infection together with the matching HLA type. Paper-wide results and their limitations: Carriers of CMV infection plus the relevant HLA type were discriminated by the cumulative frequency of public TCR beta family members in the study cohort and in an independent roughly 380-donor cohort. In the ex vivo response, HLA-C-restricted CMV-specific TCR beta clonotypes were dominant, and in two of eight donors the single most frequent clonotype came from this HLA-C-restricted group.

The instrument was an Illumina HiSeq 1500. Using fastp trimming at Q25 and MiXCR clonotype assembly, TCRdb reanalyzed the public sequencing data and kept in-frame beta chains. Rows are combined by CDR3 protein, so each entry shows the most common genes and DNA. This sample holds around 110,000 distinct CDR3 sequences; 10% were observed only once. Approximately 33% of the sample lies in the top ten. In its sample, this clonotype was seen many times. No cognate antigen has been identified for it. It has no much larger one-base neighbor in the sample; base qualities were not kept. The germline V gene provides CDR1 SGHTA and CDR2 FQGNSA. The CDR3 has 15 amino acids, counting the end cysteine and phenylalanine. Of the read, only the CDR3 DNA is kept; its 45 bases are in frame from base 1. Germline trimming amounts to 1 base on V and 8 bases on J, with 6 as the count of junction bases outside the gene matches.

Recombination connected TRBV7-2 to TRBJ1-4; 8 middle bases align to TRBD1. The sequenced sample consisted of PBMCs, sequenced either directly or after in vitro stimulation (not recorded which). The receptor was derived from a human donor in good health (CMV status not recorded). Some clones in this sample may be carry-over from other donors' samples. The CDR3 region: CASSLVGQVGEKLFF. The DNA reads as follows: TGTGCCAGCAGCTTAGTGGGACAGGTTGGAGAAAAACTGTTTTTT.